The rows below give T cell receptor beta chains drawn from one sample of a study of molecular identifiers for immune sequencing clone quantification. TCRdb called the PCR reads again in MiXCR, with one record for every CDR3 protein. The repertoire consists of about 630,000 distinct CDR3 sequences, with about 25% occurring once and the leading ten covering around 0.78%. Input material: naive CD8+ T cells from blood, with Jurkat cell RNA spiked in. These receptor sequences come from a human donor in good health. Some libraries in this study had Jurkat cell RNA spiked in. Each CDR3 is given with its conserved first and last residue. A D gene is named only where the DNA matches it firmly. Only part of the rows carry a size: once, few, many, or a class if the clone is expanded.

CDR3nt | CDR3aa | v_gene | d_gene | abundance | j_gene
TGTGCCAGCAGTGAAACGGGCAGGGGCAATCAGCCCCAGCATTTT | CASSETGRGNQPQHF | TRBV6-1 | - | few | TRBJ1-5
TGTGCCAGCAGTTTGTTAGGGGTCTCTAGCACAGATACGCAGTATTTT | CASSLLGVSSTDTQYF | TRBV12-3/TRBV12-4 | - | many | TRBJ2-3
TGTGCCGCCGAGTGGGGACAGGCTACCGGCAATCAGCCCCAGCATTTT | CAAEWGQATGNQPQHF | TRBV6-2/TRBV6-3 | TRBD1 | - | TRBJ1-5
TGTGCCAGTAGCATCTCACTAGCGGACCCCTACGAGCAGTACTTC | CASSISLADPYEQYF | TRBV19 | TRBD2 | - | TRBJ2-7
TGTGCCACCAGCAGCACCCTGTTTGGTGGGAGAAGTATCTACAATGAGCAGTTCTTC | CATSSTLFGGRSIYNEQFF | TRBV15 | - | - | TRBJ2-1
TGTGCCAGCAGCCAAAGGGGGTGGAACACTGAAGCTTTCTTT | CASSQRGWNTEAFF | TRBV14 | - | - | TRBJ1-1
TGTGCCAGCAGCTTAGGGATCACCGGGGAGCTGTTTTTT | CASSLGITGELFF | TRBV7-9 | - | many | TRBJ2-2
TGTGCCAGCAGCTTAGAGGGCGGGGTCACAGATACGCAGTATTTT | CASSLEGGVTDTQYF | TRBV7-9 | - | few | TRBJ2-3
TGTGCCAGCAGCCCGATAGCGGGAGGCTCCGTTACGGAGCTGTTTTTT | CASSPIAGGSVTELFF | TRBV7-9 | TRBD2 | many | TRBJ2-2
TGTGCCAGCAGACTAGCGGGGGAGAACTACGAGCAGTACTTC | CASRLAGENYEQYF | TRBV12-3/TRBV12-4 | TRBD2 | few | TRBJ2-7
TGCAGTGCTAGTTCACCGGGACTAGCGGGAACAGATACGCAGTATTTT | CSASSPGLAGTDTQYF | TRBV20-1 | TRBD2 | many | TRBJ2-3
TGCGCCAGCAGCCAAGGACAGGCCTTGAACACTGAAGCTTTCTTT | CASSQGQALNTEAFF | TRBV4-1 | - | few | TRBJ1-1
TGTGCCAGCAGCTTAGGGGGGTTACAGACTGACTCCTACGAGCAGTACTTC | CASSLGGLQTDSYEQYF | TRBV5-3 | - | - | TRBJ2-7
TGTGCCAGCAGCACCACAGGGGGCGAGGAAACTGAAGCTTTCTTT | CASSTTGGEETEAFF | TRBV9 | TRBD1 | - | TRBJ1-1
TGTGCCAGCAGCCCGCAGATGGGGGGTAATTCACCCCTCCACTTT | CASSPQMGGNSPLHF | TRBV5-6 | - | - | TRBJ1-6
TGTGCCAGCAGTGCATGGAGCTACGAGCAGTACTTC | CASSAWSYEQYF | TRBV2 | - | - | TRBJ2-7
TGTGCCAGCAGTTTATTAGCGGGAGGCCACGAGCAGTACTTC | CASSLLAGGHEQYF | TRBV27 | TRBD2 | - | TRBJ2-7
TGCGCCAACAGTGAGGGGCAGGAAGCAGATCAGCCCCAGCATTTT | CANSEGQEADQPQHF | TRBV10-2 | - | - | TRBJ1-5
TGTGCCAGCAGCCAAGTTCAGGGCGCCACAGATACGCAGTATTTT | CASSQVQGATDTQYF | TRBV3-1 | - | - | TRBJ2-3
TGTGCCAGCAGCTTAGAAGGCGGGGAGCTGTTTTTT | CASSLEGGELFF | TRBV7-6 | - | many | TRBJ2-2
TGCAGTGCTAGGCCATTTAAAGACAGCACGTACGAGCAGTACTTC | CSARPFKDSTYEQYF | TRBV20-1 | - | few | TRBJ2-7
TGTGCCAGCGCCGTAGACGTCTCCCCCTACGAGCAGTACTTC | CASAVDVSPYEQYF | TRBV6-2/TRBV6-3 | - | many | TRBJ2-7
TGTGCCAGCGGCGTGGGGTACTCCCACACAGATACGCAGTATTTT | CASGVGYSHTDTQYF | TRBV11-2 | - | - | TRBJ2-3
TGTGCCAGCAGCTTAGGGGACACCGAGCAGTTCTTC | CASSLGDTEQFF | TRBV7-9 | - | - | TRBJ2-1
TGTGCCAGTCAAGGGACAGGGGGAAGCACAGATACGCAGCATTTT | CASQGTGGSTDTQHF | TRBV19 | TRBD1 | - | TRBJ1-5
TGTGCCAGCAGTTTCGGGAGGGATAATCAGCCCCAGCATTTT | CASSFGRDNQPQHF | TRBV6-5 | - | many | TRBJ1-5
TGTGCCAGCACCGAACTACAGAACACTGAAGCTTTCTTT | CASTELQNTEAFF | TRBV5-6 | - | many | TRBJ1-1
TGCAGTGCTAGAGAGCTAAGCTCCTACAGTGAGCAGTTCTTC | CSARELSSYSEQFF | TRBV20-1 | - | - | TRBJ2-1
TGCGCCAGCAACCTTTGGGACCAGCAAGAGACCCAGTACTTC | CASNLWDQQETQYF | TRBV5-1 | - | many | TRBJ2-5
TGTGCCAGCAGTTACCCAGGAATAGGACCGACGGGAGCTTTCTTT | CASSYPGIGPTGAFF | TRBV6-2/TRBV6-3 | - | few | TRBJ1-1
TGTGCCAGCAGCGGTAGTGGCCCTAGCGGGGGCGACTACAATGAGCAGTTCTTC | CASSGSGPSGGDYNEQFF | TRBV9 | TRBD2 | few | TRBJ2-1
TGTGCCAGCAGTTTTCAGGGGATGAACACTGAAGCTTTCTTT | CASSFQGMNTEAFF | TRBV27 | - | many | TRBJ1-1
TGCGCCAGCAGCCCGGGACAGAGGGTTCCCTACGAGCAGTACTTC | CASSPGQRVPYEQYF | TRBV4-3 | TRBD1 | - | TRBJ2-7
TGTGCCAGCAGTTTATACTCCCCGGCAGGGAATAATTCACCCCTCCACTTT | CASSLYSPAGNNSPLHF | TRBV27 | - | many | TRBJ1-6
TGCAGTGCGCCCCCGCTCCCCCCCAAAAACACTGAAGCTTACTTT | CSAPPLPPKNTEAYF | TRBV20-1 | - | - | TRBJ1-1
TGTGCCAGCAGCAAAGCTATTCGAAGGGACAGGGATCCTTACGAGCAGTACTTC | CASSKAIRRDRDPYEQYF | TRBV21-1 | - | - | TRBJ2-7
TGTGCCAGCAGCTTGGGGGGGACGTGGGCCTACAATGAGCAGTTCTTC | CASSLGGTWAYNEQFF | TRBV5-3 | TRBD2 | - | TRBJ2-1
TGTGCCAGTAGTCCAGGCTGGAGTTCCTACGAGCAGTACTTC | CASSPGWSSYEQYF | TRBV19 | - | many | TRBJ2-7